Described below is a single T cell receptor (beta chain) sequence and its context. Its antigen remains unknown. This entry comes from a study of monozygotic twins with inflammatory bowel disease. The V gene's germline CDR1 is MNHEY and CDR2 SVGAGI. This CDR3 comprises 14 residues. Study findings and constraints: Versus healthy twins, IBD patients showed fewer clonotypes shared with others, especially with disease activity.

With the 5' RACE reads reprocessed, TCRdb shows one record per CDR3 protein and no DNA. Recorded for this sample: roughly 100,000 distinct CDR3 sequences. This clonotype was sampled from a human donor with ulcerative colitis or Crohn's disease, or a healthy co-twin of an affected twin (not recorded which). The source material was blood. The J gene is TRBJ2-5, the V gene TRBV6-5; TCRdb picks TRBD1, but there is no DNA to check that call. CDR3 sequence: CASSLAGRGETQYF.